One T cell receptor beta chain is described in this entry. Its specificity is not known. This sample is drawn from a study of T-cell memory formation after mild COVID-19. The length of the CDR3 is 14 residues. Trimming left V 5 bases short and J 10 bases short, with 15 bases between. Germline assignment: CDR1 SGHTA and CDR2 FQGNSA. Via MiXCR, TCRdb re-called the 5' RACE reads, giving one row per CDR3 protein. The repertoire holds about 360,000 distinct CDR3 sequences, with under 15% as singletons. Study-wide results and caveats: CD4/CD8 balance held among clones contracting day 15 to 85, and later expanders leaned CD4+. Chiefly within CM and EM were the contracting CD4+ clones; CD8+ ones were within EMRA.

This chain links TRBV7-2 with TRBJ1-6; no clear D gene. Sequenced sample: PBMCs or a T cell subset sorted from them (not recorded which). The receptor comes from a man aged 18 to 30 who had mild COVID-19 (a few samples of this study predate the infection). Cell type and time point are not known. DNA of the CDR3: TGTGCCAGCAGCCCCTTCTTGGCCGAGTCACCCCTCCACTTT. Its translation is CASSPFLAESPLHF.